These T cell receptor beta chains were read from a single sample in a study of T-cell reconstitution after alpha-beta-depleted transplantation in children. TCRdb re-called the PCR reads with MiXCR, one entry per CDR3 protein. The sample has 200,000 to 250,000 distinct CDR3 sequences, around 13% seen once. The sequencing here drew on PBMCs from the stem cell graft donor, taken from the stem cell graft. The receptors derive from a human donor who donated a stem cell graft to a child with acute lymphoblastic leukemia. Both conserved end residues are part of each CDR3. A D gene is named only where the DNA matches it firmly. Clone size is given for some rows only: seen once, a few or many times, or a class if the clone is expanded.

D | size | J | V | CDR3 | DNA
NA | many | TRBJ2-1 | TRBV21-1 | CASSKDGGTGNEQFF | TGTGCCAGCAGCAAAGATGGAGGGACCGGGAATGAGCAGTTCTTC
NA | many | TRBJ1-1 | TRBV27 | CASRTSGGEAFF | TGTGCCAGCAGAACATCAGGAGGTGAAGCTTTCTTT
TRBD1 | few | TRBJ2-7 | TRBV28 | CASEIPGTVPFDF | TGTGCCAGCGAAATACCCGGGACAGTACCCTTCGACTTC
NA | many | TRBJ1-2 | TRBV12-3/TRBV12-4 | CASSTTPGNGYTF | TGTGCCAGCAGCACCACCCCGGGAAACGGCTACACCTTC
NA | many | TRBJ2-3 | TRBV5-1 | CASSLGRDTDTQYF | TGCGCCAGCAGCTTGGGAAGGGACACAGATACGCAGTATTTT
TRBD2 | medium-sized | TRBJ2-1 | TRBV7-2 | CASSWTGRMVYNEQFF | TGTGCCAGCAGCTGGACCGGGAGGATGGTTTACAATGAGCAGTTCTTC
NA | many | TRBJ2-2 | TRBV7-9 | CARGSPGNTGELFF | TGTGCCAGAGGTAGTCCGGGGAACACCGGGGAGCTGTTTTTT
NA | many | TRBJ1-1 | TRBV24-1 | CATSDWKNTEAFF | TGTGCCACCAGTGATTGGAAAAACACTGAAGCTTTCTTT
NA | many | TRBJ2-5 | TRBV7-3 | CASSPSPGATQYF | TGTGCCAGCAGCCCATCCCCAGGGGCGACCCAGTACTTC
NA | many | TRBJ2-6 | TRBV6-2/TRBV6-3 | CASSFWTASGANVLTF | TGTGCCAGCAGTTTTTGGACAGCCTCTGGGGCCAACGTCCTGACTTTC
NA | many | TRBJ1-2 | TRBV7-8 | CASSLEGEGNYGYTF | TGTGCCAGCAGCTTAGAGGGCGAGGGAAACTATGGCTACACCTTC
NA | many | TRBJ1-4 | TRBV6-2/TRBV6-3 | CASAPGTEGEKLFF | TGTGCCAGCGCACCGGGAACAGAGGGGGAAAAACTGTTTTTT
TRBD1 | many | TRBJ1-2 | TRBV20-1 | CSARAGTGGSGYTF | TGCAGTGCTAGGGCCGGGACAGGGGGCAGTGGCTACACCTTC
TRBD2 | many | TRBJ2-1 | TRBV7-2 | CASSPPPRLAGLNEQFF | TGTGCCAGCAGCCCCCCTCCCCGACTAGCGGGGTTAAATGAGCAGTTCTTC
NA | many | TRBJ1-2 | TRBV6-5 | CASSYSARALYGYTF | TGTGCCAGCAGTTACTCAGCCAGGGCCTTGTATGGCTACACCTTC
TRBD1 | few | TRBJ1-1 | TRBV28 | CASSSDRGNTEAFF | TGTGCCAGCAGTTCGGACAGGGGGAACACTGAAGCTTTCTTT
NA | many | TRBJ1-1 | TRBV30 | CAWSVRQGTEAFF | TGTGCCTGGAGTGTACGGCAGGGCACTGAAGCTTTCTTT
NA | many | TRBJ2-7 | TRBV7-2 | CASSLDRGEQYF | TGTGCCAGCAGCTTAGACCGGGGGGAGCAGTACTTC
NA | many | TRBJ1-5 | TRBV5-5 | CASSLSIVEGNQPQHF | TGTGCCAGCAGCTTGTCTATCGTCGAGGGCAATCAGCCCCAGCATTTT
NA | many | TRBJ2-7 | TRBV5-4 | CASSGGAVRYEQYF | TGTGCCAGCAGCGGAGGGGCGGTCCGCTACGAGCAGTACTTC
TRBD1 | many | TRBJ2-5 | TRBV29-1 | CSTGQGQETQYF | TGCAGCACGGGACAGGGCCAAGAGACCCAGTACTTC
NA | many | TRBJ2-7 | TRBV27 | CASSLSGLFYEQYF | TGTGCCAGCAGTTTATCAGGGTTATTCTACGAGCAGTACTTC
NA | NA | TRBJ1-5 | TRBV12-5 | CASGLKEGSQPQHF | TGTGCTAGTGGTTTGAAGGAGGGTAGTCAGCCCCAGCATTTT
NA | many | TRBJ2-5 | TRBV7-2 | CASSLGSWETQYF | TGTGCCAGCAGCTTAGGGAGCTGGGAGACCCAGTACTTC
NA | many | TRBJ1-2 | TRBV7-9 | CASSLEGGNSYGYTF | TGTGCCAGCAGCTTGGAAGGGGGGAACTCCTATGGCTACACCTTC
TRBD2 | NA | TRBJ2-1 | TRBV12-3/TRBV12-4 | CASSSAGVELFF | TGTGCCAGCAGTTCGGCGGGAGTTGAGCTGTTCTTC
NA | many | TRBJ2-4 | TRBV5-1 | CASSPEDNWDIQYF | TGCGCCAGCAGCCCGGAGGACAATTGGGACATTCAGTACTTC
TRBD1 | many | TRBJ2-5 | TRBV20-1 | CSAGQGEQETQYF | TGCAGTGCGGGACAGGGAGAGCAAGAGACCCAGTACTTC
NA | NA | TRBJ1-5 | TRBV12-3/TRBV12-4 | CASRVTGTNQPQHF | TGTGCCAGCAGGGTGACAGGCACTAATCAGCCCCAGCATTTT
NA | many | TRBJ1-2 | TRBV5-5 | CASSLHPRSYGYTF | TGTGCCAGCAGCTTGCATCCGAGGAGCTATGGCTACACCTTC
NA | many | TRBJ2-7 | TRBV30 | CAWGSYEQYF | TGTGCCTGGGGCAGCTACGAGCAGTACTTC